Listed below are T cell receptor beta chains from one sample, sequenced in a study of T cell repertoires in cytomegalovirus infection. TCRdb re-analysed the reads in MiXCR, keeping a single row per CDR3 protein. The data show approximately 100,000 distinct CDR3 sequences, with around 40% seen just once and roughly 74% held by the top ten. No cognate antigen is known for these TCRs. This sample comprised CD8+ T cells from cultured PBMCs, obtained from culture after CMV antigen stimulation. These receptors originate from a human donor in good health (CMV status not recorded). Some clones in this sample may be carry-over from other donors' samples. The CDR3 runs from the conserved cysteine through the conserved F or W. Fields, in order: V gene, J gene, D gene, clone size, CDR3 protein, CDR3 DNA. The D gene is left open where the match is weak. Clone size is not always given. Where it is, it says once, few, many or a class for expanded clones.

TRBV12-3/TRBV12-4	TRBJ1-1	-	few	CASTDAGNTEAFF	TGTGCCAGTACTGACGCGGGAAACACTGAAGCTTTCTTT
TRBV7-6	TRBJ2-1	-	-	CASSSSTSKFSYNEQFF	TGTGCCAGCAGCTCCTCGACTAGTAAGTTTTCCTACAATGAGCAGTTCTTC
TRBV7-2	TRBJ2-5	-	few	CASSLGPETQYF	TGTGCCAGCAGCTTAGGTCCCGAGACCCAGTACTTC
TRBV5-1	TRBJ2-3	TRBD2	-	CASGHPLTSGGADTQYF	TGCGCCAGCGGACATCCCCTCACTAGCGGGGGGGCGGATACGCAGTATTTT
TRBV20-1	TRBJ2-7	TRBD2	once	CSAREARGGPREQYF	TGCAGTGCTAGAGAGGCCCGGGGGGGGCCGAGGGAGCAGTACTTC
TRBV19	TRBJ2-1	-	-	CASSIDPGAGYNEQFF	TGTGCCAGTAGTATAGATCCGGGGGCAGGGTACAATGAGCAGTTCTTC
TRBV27	TRBJ2-7	-	-	CASSLQSGKGEQYF	TGTGCCAGCAGTTTACAGAGTGGGAAGGGTGAGCAGTACTTC
TRBV2	TRBJ2-2	-	many	CASSPYRRQNTGELFF	TGTGCCAGCAGTCCTTACAGGCGACAGAACACCGGGGAGCTGTTTTTT
TRBV7-2	TRBJ1-2	-	-	CASSLGRHYGYTF	TGTGCCAGCAGCTTAGGCAGGCACTATGGCTACACCTTC
TRBV7-8	TRBJ1-1	TRBD1	-	CASSLATGDGFF	TGTGCCAGCAGCTTAGCGACAGGGGACGGTTTCTTT
TRBV12-3/TRBV12-4	TRBJ2-3	-	few	CASSPESGYTDTQYF	TGTGCCAGCAGTCCCGAAAGTGGTTACACAGATACGCAGTATTTT
TRBV10-3	TRBJ1-6	-	-	CAISEEGGGDSPLHF	TGTGCCATCAGTGAAGAGGGGGGGGGGGATTCACCCCTCCACTTT
TRBV12-3/TRBV12-4	TRBJ1-3	-	-	CASSNGISGNTIYF	TGTGCCAGCAGTAACGGGATCTCTGGAAACACCATATATTTT
TRBV5-4	TRBJ2-7	-	few	CASSFLGLGAEQYF	TGTGCCAGCAGCTTTTTGGGTCTGGGGGCCGAGCAGTACTTC
TRBV5-1	TRBJ2-1	TRBD2	-	CASSLPLAGSYNEQFF	TGCGCCAGCAGCTTGCCACTAGCGGGCTCCTACAATGAGCAGTTCTTC
TRBV28	TRBJ1-2	-	-	CASSSWYGYTF	TGTGCCAGCAGTTCGTGGTATGGCTACACCTTC
TRBV7-4	TRBJ1-5	-	-	CASSLAQLGQPQHF	TGTGCCAGCAGCTTAGCTCAGCTGGGCCAGCCCCAGCATTTT
TRBV27	TRBJ1-1	-	-	CASSIGQNTEAFF	TGTGCCAGCAGTATCGGACAGAACACTGAAGCTTTCTTT
TRBV28	TRBJ1-5	-	few	CASSPLQGSNQPQHF	TGTGCCAGCAGCCCTTTACAGGGTAGCAATCAGCCCCAGCATTTT
TRBV19	TRBJ2-1	-	-	CASKIGYNEQFF	TGTGCCAGTAAAATAGGGTACAATGAGCAGTTCTTC
TRBV7-9	TRBJ1-5	TRBD1	-	CASSLQGAGNQPQHF	TGTGCCAGCAGTCTACAGGGGGCCGGCAATCAGCCCCAGCATTTT
TRBV6-2/TRBV6-3	TRBJ1-1	-	-	CASSYAGRATEAFF	TGTGCCAGCAGTTACGCGGGGCGGGCCACTGAAGCTTTCTTT
TRBV7-2	TRBJ2-3	-	-	CASTPDTSTDTQYF	TGTGCCAGCACCCCAGATACCAGCACAGATACGCAGTATTTT
TRBV18	TRBJ1-2	-	-	CASSDTELYGYTF	TGTGCCAGCTCAGATACAGAACTCTATGGCTACACCTTC
TRBV6-1	TRBJ2-7	-	-	CASSGNSYEQYF	TGTGCCAGCAGTGGCAACAGCTACGAGCAGTACTTC
TRBV11-2	TRBJ2-1	TRBD2	-	CASSRGLGGLEQFF	TGTGCCAGCAGCCGCGGACTAGGTGGACTGGAGCAGTTCTTC
TRBV7-9	TRBJ2-1	TRBD2	-	CASNGGLAGAEQFF	TGTGCCAGCAACGGCGGACTAGCGGGGGCCGAGCAGTTCTTC
TRBV7-6	TRBJ2-3	-	-	CASSSDTDTDTQYF	TGTGCCAGCAGTTCGGACACGGACACAGATACGCAGTATTTT
TRBV5-1	TRBJ2-3	-	-	CASSLVWSTDTQYF	TGCGCCAGCAGCTTGGTCTGGTCCACAGATACGCAGTATTTT
TRBV7-9	TRBJ2-1	TRBD2	few	CASSGGLAGAFYNEQFF	TGTGCCAGCAGCGGGGGACTAGCGGGGGCCTTCTACAATGAGCAGTTCTTC
TRBV6-6	TRBJ1-1	-	many	CASSFAGIAFF	TGTGCCAGCAGTTTTGCAGGGATCGCTTTCTTT
TRBV7-2	TRBJ2-7	-	-	CASSFLGLIYEQYF	TGTGCCAGCAGCTTCCTAGGGCTCATCTACGAGCAGTACTTC
TRBV7-9	TRBJ2-7	-	-	CASSPLFGERNEQYF	TGTGCCAGCAGCCCTCTCTTCGGGGAACGTAACGAGCAGTACTTC
TRBV7-8	TRBJ1-1	TRBD1	few	CASSSDREEGWDEAFF	TGTGCCAGCAGCTCGGACAGGGAGGAGGGGTGGGATGAAGCTTTCTTT
TRBV12-3/TRBV12-4	TRBJ1-2	-	-	CASSSVGGYTF	TGTGCCAGCAGTTCGGTGGGAGGCTACACCTTC
TRBV27	TRBJ1-6	-	-	CASSLGGRGDSPLHF	TGTGCCAGCTCCTTGGGGGGTAGGGGCGATTCACCCCTCCACTTT
TRBV10-3	TRBJ1-1	-	-	CAISESMGPGIDSFF	TGTGCCATCAGTGAGTCGATGGGGCCAGGGATTGATTCTTTCTTT
TRBV9	TRBJ1-1	-	-	CASSVTLSEGIGFF	TGTGCCAGCAGCGTTACATTATCAGAGGGAATTGGTTTCTTT
TRBV9	TRBJ1-1	-	many	CASSASTGQGTEAFF	TGTGCCAGCAGCGCCTCTACAGGGCAGGGCACTGAAGCTTTCTTT
TRBV19	TRBJ2-1	TRBD1	-	CASSTLGTGRGNEQFF	TGTGCCAGTAGTACCCTCGGGACAGGGAGGGGTAATGAGCAGTTCTTC
TRBV27	TRBJ2-3	-	few	CASSLGGPGDTQYF	TGTGCCAGCAGTTTAGGGGGGCCTGGAGATACGCAGTATTTT
TRBV12-3/TRBV12-4	TRBJ1-1	-	-	CASSIRDYGVERIF	TGTGCCAGCAGTATCCGGGACTACGGCGTCGAAAGGATTTTT
TRBV19	TRBJ2-1	TRBD2	-	CASSNPGGLPSYNEQFF	TGTGCCAGTAGTAACCCCGGGGGACTACCTTCCTACAATGAGCAGTTCTTC
TRBV7-6	TRBJ1-4	-	-	CASSLVVASEKLFF	TGTGCCAGCAGCTTAGTCGTCGCGAGTGAAAAACTGTTTTTT
TRBV27	TRBJ1-1	-	-	CASFNGDKNTEAFF	TGTGCCAGTTTTAACGGGGACAAGAACACTGAAGCTTTCTTT
TRBV2	TRBJ2-4	TRBD2	-	CASSGRLAGGWINIQYF	TGTGCCAGCAGTGGACGGCTAGCGGGGGGTTGGATAAACATTCAGTACTTC
TRBV5-6	TRBJ2-7	TRBD1	-	CASVPGTGIYEQYF	TGTGCCAGCGTCCCCGGGACAGGGATCTACGAGCAGTACTTC
TRBV7-6	TRBJ2-1	-	-	CASSLGGALYNEQFF	TGTGCCAGCAGCTTAGGGGGAGCACTATACAATGAGCAGTTCTTC
TRBV6-1	TRBJ2-7	TRBD2	few	CASSEGLRGPGQYF	TGTGCCAGCAGTGAGGGACTAAGAGGACCTGGGCAGTACTTC
TRBV27	TRBJ2-7	-	-	CASSPMGHEQYF	TGTGCCAGCAGTCCCATGGGTCACGAGCAGTACTTC
TRBV7-6	TRBJ2-5	-	-	CASSQNGQSVWETQYF	TGTGCCAGCAGCCAAAATGGACAGAGCGTGTGGGAGACCCAGTACTTC
TRBV29-1	TRBJ2-1	TRBD1	many	CSPYGGDRVNEQFF	TGCAGCCCGTACGGCGGGGACAGGGTAAATGAGCAGTTCTTC
TRBV12-3/TRBV12-4	TRBJ1-1	TRBD1	-	CASSPGVGQVISEAFF	TGTGCCAGCAGTCCTGGAGTGGGACAGGTAATTTCTGAAGCTTTCTTT
TRBV7-3	TRBJ1-1	TRBD1	few	CASSMGQVTEAFF	TGTGCCAGCAGCATGGGACAGGTAACCGAAGCTTTCTTT